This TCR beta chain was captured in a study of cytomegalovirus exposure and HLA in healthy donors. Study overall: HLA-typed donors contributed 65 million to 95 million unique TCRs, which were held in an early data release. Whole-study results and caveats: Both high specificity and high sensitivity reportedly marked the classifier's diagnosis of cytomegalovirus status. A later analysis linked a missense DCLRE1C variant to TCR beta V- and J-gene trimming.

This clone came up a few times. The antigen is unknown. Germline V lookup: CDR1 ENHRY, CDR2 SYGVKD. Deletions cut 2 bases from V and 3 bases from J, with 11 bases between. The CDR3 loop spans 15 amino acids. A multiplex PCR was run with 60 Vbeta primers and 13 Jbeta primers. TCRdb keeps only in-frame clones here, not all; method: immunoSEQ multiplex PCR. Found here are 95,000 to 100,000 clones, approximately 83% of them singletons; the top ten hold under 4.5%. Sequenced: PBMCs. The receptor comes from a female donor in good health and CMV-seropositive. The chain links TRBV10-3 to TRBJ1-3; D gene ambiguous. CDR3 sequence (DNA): TGTGCCATCAGTGAGGCGGCGGGGTTTGGAAACACCATATATTTT. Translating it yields CAISEAAGFGNTIYF.